Given below is one TCR beta chain in context. Source study methods: Estimated nucleated cell counts came from reference gene primer amplification. The repertoire was sequenced with immunoSEQ multiplex PCR; TCRdb's copy has only in-frame clones and lacks some. The V and J calls and clone size were taken over from that table, and D and trimming were inferred from the DNA. The data hold approximately 75,000 clones, with around 80% observed a single time. The source of the sample is a study of blood T cell repertoires in COVID-19. The wider study: Material from acute and convalescent COVID-19 was sourced from the United States, Italy and Spain. PBMCs, B-cell-depleted T cells, or T cells were the source of the cDNA or gDNA that made up the material.

The CDR3 contains 15 residues. The V end lost 4 bases, the J end lost 1 base, and 17 bases lay between the germline ends. Germline V gene lookup returns CDR1 SQVTM and CDR2 ANQGSEA. Material for sequencing was peripheral blood. The rearrangement links TRBV29-1 to TRBJ2-7, with D perhaps matching TRBD2 (5 bases). The receptor was isolated from a human donor in a cohort sampled during active COVID-19. CDR3 loop: CSVVPLAGQSYEQYF. The CDR3 region has the DNA TGCAGCGTTGTACCCCTCGCGGGTCAGTCCTACGAGCAGTACTTC.